A selection of T cell receptor beta chains follows, all from one sample in a study of shared clonotypes between healthy human individuals. Data came from immunoSEQ multiplex PCR; TCRdb stores just in-frame clones and leaves some out. The sample gives some 2 million clones, about 94% of which show up once; roughly 1% is in the top ten. The sample taken for sequencing was naive CD8+ T cells sorted from blood. These receptors were collected from a man aged 18 to 30 in good health. The conserved cysteine and the conserved F or W are not part of the CDR3 here.

CDR3aa: ASSRGGGVDGYT; v_gene: TRBV7-9
CDR3aa: ASSPVGQGAHEQF; v_gene: TRBV7-8
CDR3aa: ASSLNGAGALGYEQY; v_gene: TRBV7-3
CDR3aa: ASSPPTGVREQY; v_gene: TRBV11-1
CDR3aa: ASSDRDPLPNEQF; v_gene: TRBV2
CDR3aa: ASRISGSGNQPQH; v_gene: TRBV28
CDR3aa: ASSLIFGGAYEQY; v_gene: TRBV28
CDR3aa: ASPQGGTYEQY; v_gene: TRBV6-5
CDR3aa: ASSKVRGGQETQY; v_gene: TRBV6-5
CDR3aa: ASSGPNGEAF; v_gene: TRBV7-6
CDR3aa: ASSWGLSPNEQF; v_gene: TRBV7-9
CDR3aa: ASSHRLGLHEQY; v_gene: TRBV14
CDR3aa: ASSQETYYGYT; v_gene: TRBV4-1
CDR3aa: ASSLAGGSAGGYT; v_gene: TRBV5-4
CDR3aa: ASSQDGLSGTDTQY; v_gene: TRBV4-3
CDR3aa: ASSYGTYEQY; v_gene: TRBV6-6
CDR3aa: ASSLGVAGYEQY; v_gene: TRBV7-2
CDR3aa: ASTPPLGNEQF; v_gene: TRBV11-2
CDR3aa: ASSVGQGAIYEQY; v_gene: TRBV9
CDR3aa: AIQQGKASEQY; v_gene: TRBV10-2
CDR3aa: ASSSREGGPMDNEQF; v_gene: TRBV11-2
CDR3aa: ASSQILAGEYEQY; v_gene: TRBV14
CDR3aa: ASSESRLGDTQY; v_gene: TRBV10-1
CDR3aa: ASSQEAAGEDEQF; v_gene: TRBV14
CDR3aa: AISTGPSSPLH; v_gene: TRBV10-3
CDR3aa: ASSFPAGGPSYEQY; v_gene: TRBV28
CDR3aa: ASSVTGLNTEAF; v_gene: TRBV5-4
CDR3aa: ASSPWGSGETQY; v_gene: TRBV27
CDR3aa: ASSPYPTDTQY; v_gene: TRBV27
CDR3aa: ASGLVETNEQF; v_gene: TRBV12-5
CDR3aa: ASSVAGTGFLYEQY; v_gene: TRBV5-6
CDR3aa: ASTLSNTGELF; v_gene: TRBV9
CDR3aa: ASSIGTSGYEQY; v_gene: TRBV5-6
CDR3aa: ASSYKGGALYEQY; v_gene: TRBV27
CDR3aa: ASSRTGVNEQF; v_gene: TRBV27
CDR3aa: ASSIGAGLEDTEAF; v_gene: TRBV19
CDR3aa: SRGGDTEAF; v_gene: TRBV20-1
CDR3aa: ASSWKLYGYT; v_gene: TRBV7-2
CDR3aa: ASSTAIREGIADNEQF; v_gene: TRBV11-3
CDR3aa: ASRSSAGDIYEQY; v_gene: TRBV5-4
CDR3aa: ASSTGVLDYGYT; v_gene: TRBV19
CDR3aa: ASSLAGDLNPSTDTQY; v_gene: TRBV13
CDR3aa: ASSFVGQGAYEQY; v_gene: TRBV7-2
CDR3aa: ASSLDSLGQPQH; v_gene: TRBV7-6
CDR3aa: ASSIGQGTYEQY; v_gene: TRBV28
CDR3aa: ASSARYEQY; v_gene: TRBV5-1
CDR3aa: ASSLAPGQGADYGYT; v_gene: TRBV7-9
CDR3aa: ASGRVSSSGFGNEQF; v_gene: TRBV27
CDR3aa: ASSKGTGPSGYEQY; v_gene: TRBV7-9